These 22 T cell receptor beta chains share one sample of origin, sequenced in a study of blood T cell repertoires in COVID-19. Sequencing used immunoSEQ multiplex PCR; TCRdb keeps in-frame clones, though not all of them. Among about 480,000 clones listed, approximately 90% were seen once. The material sequenced was PBMCs or T cells enriched from blood (not recorded which). These receptors all come from a middle-aged woman who had recovered from COVID-19.

J is TRBJ2-6 and V is TRBV11-3, with 10 bases matching TRBD1. Germline trimming cut 4 bases from V and 0 bases from J; bases unmatched to any gene: 6. Germline V gene lookup returns CDR1 SGHNT and CDR2 YENEEA. The CDR3 length is 18 residues. CDR3 in DNA: TGTGCCAGCAGCTCTAGAGGGACAGGGGCCTCTGGGGCCAACGTCCTGACTTTC. It specifies CASSSRGTGASGANVLTF.

The CDR3 region has the DNA TGTGCCAGCAGTGAACCGCAGTTTAACTATGGCTACACCTTC. Protein product: CASSEPQFNYGYTF. The chain combines TRBV6-1 with TRBJ1-2; D not certain. The ends were cut back, 2 bases at V and 1 base at J, with 8 bases in the middle. This CDR3 comprises 14 residues. From germline, CDR1 is MNHNS and CDR2 SASEGT.

This rearrangement joins TRBV3-1 (or the pseudogene TRBV3-2) to TRBJ2-4; 7 bases match TRBD1. V shed 2 bases, J shed 4 bases, and the junction held 5 bases outside the gene matches. CDR3 size: 15 residues. Germline V gene sequence: CDR1 LGHDT, CDR2 YNNKEL (reference sequence). DNA for the CDR3: TGTGCCAGCAGCCAATCAGCACAGGGGAAAAACATTCAGTACTTC. It is translated as CASSQSAQGKNIQYF.

This chain links TRBV9 with TRBJ2-7; D not certain. CDR1 and CDR2 from the germline V gene are SGDLS and YYNGEE. This CDR3 region has 12 residues. V lost 3 bases, J lost 3 bases, and 7 bases lay in between. DNA of the CDR3: TGTGCCAGCAGCGGTCCTAACTACGAGCAGTACTTC. Amino acids: CASSGPNYEQYF.

This chain uses TRBV4-3 with TRBJ2-3; 11 nucleotides line up with TRBD2. The V gene end was trimmed by 4 bases and the J gene end by 5 bases; junction bases not matched to a gene: 11. Germline V gene lookup returns CDR1 LGHNA and CDR2 YSLEER. CDR3 length: 17 residues. This CDR3 reads CASSRERTSGPGDTQYF. The CDR3 bases are TGCGCCAGCAGCCGCGAACGGACTAGCGGGCCGGGAGATACGCAGTATTTT.

The CDR3 nucleotides are TGTGCCATCAGTGATCGGGACAGGGGCGATCAGCCCCAGCATTTT. It translates to CAISDRDRGDQPQHF. The chain uses TRBV10-3 and TRBJ1-5; TRBD1 aligns across 10 bases. Germline V lookup: CDR1 ENHRY, CDR2 SYGVKD. The CDR3 runs 15 residues. The V and J ends lost 3 bases and 5 bases, in that order; junction bases with no gene match: 4.

This sequence joins TRBV10-1 and TRBJ2-3; 7 nucleotides match TRBD1. The germline V gene has CDR1 WNHNN and CDR2 SYGVQD (reference sequence). The CDR3 totals 13 residues. V trimming: 1 base; J trimming: 9 bases; junction bases outside the gene matches: 4. DNA of the CDR3: TGCGCCAGCAGTGAGTACCCAGGGGGAACGCAGTATTTT. This translates into CASSEYPGGTQYF.

The CDR3 DNA follows: TGTGCCACCAGTGATTTCGTAGCGGACAGGGGGCGGGAGACCCAGTACTTC. It is translated as CATSDFVADRGRETQYF. V is TRBV24-1 and J is TRBJ2-5, with TRBD1 matching over 11 bases. Germline V gives CDR1 KGHDR, CDR2 SFDVKD. The CDR3 runs 17 residues. V gave up 1 base and J gave up 5 bases; unmatched junction bases: 8.

The genes are TRBV29-1 and TRBJ2-1, with TRBD1 matching over 8 bases. The CDR3 consists of 14 residues. After removal of 7 bases from V and 2 bases from J, the junction contained 7 bases not matched to a gene. In germline, CDR1 is SQVTM, CDR2 ANQGSEA. Here the CDR3 reads CSAQTGETYNEQFF. The CDR3 DNA reads as TGCAGCGCTCAGACAGGGGAGACCTACAATGAGCAGTTCTTC.

V is TRBV24-1 and J is TRBJ2-3; D gene ambiguous. V lost 1 base and J 11 bases, leaving 15 bases between the germline ends. The CDR3 contains 14 residues. Germline CDR1 reads KGHDR; CDR2 reads SFDVKD. The CDR3 loop reads CATSDFYSADEQYF. The CDR3 nucleotides are TGTGCCACCAGTGATTTTTACTCCGCGGATGAGCAGTATTTT.

This clone was observed once. This chain uses TRBV12-5 with TRBJ1-1, with D perhaps matching TRBD1 (5 bases). Germline CDR1 and CDR2: LGHNT and FRNRAP. The CDR3 totals 15 residues. V dropped 2 bases and J dropped 1 base, with 11 bases sitting between them. The CDR3 nucleotides are TGTGCTAGTGGTTTGCCTGACAGTCGGAACACTGAAGCTTTCTTT. Amino acids: CASGLPDSRNTEAFF.

The chain recombines TRBV2 with TRBJ1-3; D unresolved. The CDR3 length is 15 residues. Per the germline V gene, CDR1 is SNHLY and CDR2 is FYNNEI. V gave up 2 bases and J gave up 3 bases, with 11 bases separating them. CDR3 bases: TGTGCCAGCAGTGAAATAAGTGCCGGTGGAAACACCATATATTTT. This translates into CASSEISAGGNTIYF.

The chain combines TRBV10-3 with TRBJ1-1; D might be TRBD1 (5 bases). CDR1 and CDR2 (germline): ENHRY, SYGVKD. Trimming stripped 6 bases from V and 11 bases from J, with 19 bases between. The CDR3 runs 13 residues. This chain's CDR3 is CAISGTGPETAFF. The DNA of the CDR3 is TGTGCCATCAGCGGAACAGGCCCGGAAACGGCTTTCTTT.

The genes are TRBV4-2 and TRBJ1-4; no clear D gene. V lost 0 bases, J lost 8 bases, and 19 bases lay in between. This CDR3 has 17 amino acids. Germline-derived CDR1 and CDR2 are LGHNA and YNFKEQ. The DNA of the CDR3 is TGTGCCAGCAGCCAAGATTACGAGAGCCTCCTGAACGAAAAACTGTTTTTT. This encodes CASSQDYESLLNEKLFF.

V and J are TRBV12-5 and TRBJ2-7; TRBD2 is a possible D gene (6 bases). V was clipped by 1 base and J by 3 bases, with 7 bases between them. CDR1 and CDR2 (germline): LGHNT, FRNRAP. The CDR3 loop spans 13 amino acids. In nucleotides, the CDR3 is TGTGCTAGTGGTTTGGGACTAGTCTACGAGCAGTACTTC. Translation gives CASGLGLVYEQYF.

The rearrangement uses TRBV7-6 and TRBJ2-6; D is possibly TRBD1 (5 bases). The germline V and J ends were trimmed by 5 bases and 0 bases, with 14 bases remaining between them. The CDR3 runs 17 residues. The germline CDR1 and CDR2 sequences are SGHVS and FNYEAQ. The CDR3 DNA is TGTGCCAGCAGCCTAACAGGACCTCACTCTGGGGCCAACGTCCTGACTTTC. Translating gives CASSLTGPHSGANVLTF.

This chain uses TRBV5-8 with TRBJ2-1; TRBD2 agrees at 10 bases. The CDR3 is made up of 19 amino acids. V gave up 0 bases and J gave up 4 bases; unmatched junction bases: 13. Germline V gene lookup returns CDR1 SGHTS and CDR2 YDEGEE. The CDR3 sequence: CASSLGAVGAGGRYNEQFF. CDR3 in DNA: TGTGCCAGCAGCTTGGGTGCAGTAGGAGCGGGAGGGCGTTACAATGAGCAGTTCTTC.

The chain uses TRBV20-1 and TRBJ1-2; TRBD1 matches at 7 bases. CDR1 is DFQATT, CDR2 SNEGSKA, per germline (reference sequence). V shed 7 bases and J 8 bases; nucleotides not matched to a gene: 7. This CDR3 is built from 11 residues. The CDR3 DNA is TGCAGTGTACACAGGGGAACCGGCTACACCTTC. Residues: CSVHRGTGYTF.

The chain combines TRBV19 with TRBJ2-3; TRBD1 matches at 7 bases. The CDR3 spans 15 residues. J lost 1 base, V lost 9 bases, and 10 bases had no gene match. Per the germline V gene, CDR1 is LNHDA and CDR2 is SQIVND (reference sequence). The CDR3 reads CASTNRGHGTDTQYF. CDR3 DNA sequence: TGTGCCAGCACCAACAGGGGCCATGGCACAGATACGCAGTATTTT.

The rearrangement uses TRBV11-2 and TRBJ1-2, with TRBD1 identical over 7 bases. Trimming removed 3 bases from V and 7 bases from J; junction bases left unmatched: 11. Germline CDR1 SGHAT, CDR2 FQNNGV. This CDR3 has 15 amino acids. CDR3 amino acids: CASSFDLQGRGGYTF. The CDR3 DNA reads as TGTGCCAGCAGCTTTGATCTACAGGGGCGGGGTGGCTACACCTTC.

This chain uses TRBV6-5 with TRBJ2-7; a possible D gene is TRBD1 (6 bases). The germline V and J ends were trimmed by 2 bases and 3 bases, with 11 bases remaining between them. This CDR3 is built from 14 residues. The V gene's germline CDR1 is MNHEY and CDR2 SVGAGI. The CDR3, as DNA: TGTGCCAGCAGTTACGGCAGGGGTAGCTACGAGCAGTACTTC. It codes for CASSYGRGSYEQYF.

This clone has more than one count but fewer than ten. CDR3 DNA: TGTGCCAGCAGTTACTCGGCTAGCGGGTCCTACGAGCAGTACTTC. This gives the protein CASSYSASGSYEQYF. V is TRBV6-5 and J is TRBJ2-7; 8 bases line up with TRBD2. The CDR3 has 15 amino acids. In germline, CDR1 is MNHEY, CDR2 SVGAGI. The trim removed 0 bases at V and 1 base at J, leaving 2 bases unmatched.